The sequence of this T cell receptor (beta chain) was determined in a study of lymphopenia after photon versus proton radiotherapy. Study outcomes and limitations: Better survival with proton therapy was suggested as possible, not demonstrated. After the lymphocyte nadir, photon-treated repertoires showed oligoclonal expansion, especially of CD8+ Temra cells. A bigger post-nadir fall in TCR diversity correlated inversely with survival time in deceased patients. Under photons, naive T cells and diversity fell while effector/memory populations rose.

Comments on this clone: Its specificity is not known.

Clones were read by immunoSEQ multiplex PCR, and TCRdb kept only the in-frame ones, dropping some. The profile shows around 42,000 clones, 65% to 90% of them singletons. The sample was peripheral blood, taken from a patient treated with photon-based radiotherapy. The receptor was isolated from a man aged 40-55 years with gastric cancer.

This CDR3 is CARSDESGQYYNEQFF. The CDR3 region has the DNA TGCGCCAGAAGCGACGAAAGCGGGCAATACTACAATGAGCAGTTCTTC. V usage is TRBV5-1 and J usage is TRBJ2-1; a possible D gene is TRBD2 (6 bases). Germline assignment: CDR1 SGHRS and CDR2 YFSETQ. Trimming stripped 8 bases from V and 3 bases from J, with 21 bases between. The CDR3 has 16 residues. The full variable domain, its missing parts supplied by reference TRBV5-1 and TRBJ2-1, is KAGVTQTPRYLIKTRGQQVTLSCSPISGHRSVSWYQQTPGQGLQFLFEYFSETQRNKGNFPGRFSGRQFSNSRSEMNVSTLELGDSALYLCARSDESGQYYNEQFFGPGTRLTVL.